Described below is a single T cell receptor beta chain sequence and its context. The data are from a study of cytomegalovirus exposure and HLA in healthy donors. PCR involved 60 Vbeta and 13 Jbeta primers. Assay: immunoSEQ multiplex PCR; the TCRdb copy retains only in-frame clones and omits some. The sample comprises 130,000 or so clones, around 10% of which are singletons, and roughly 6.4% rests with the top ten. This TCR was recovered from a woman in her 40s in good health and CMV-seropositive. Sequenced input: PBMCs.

CDR3 amino acids: CASGFPRGGSETQYF. Written as DNA, the CDR3 is TGTGCTAGTGGTTTCCCTAGGGGGGGCAGCGAGACCCAGTACTTC. The chain combines TRBV12-5 with TRBJ2-5; the D gene is possibly TRBD2 (7 bases). CDR1 and CDR2 from the germline V gene are LGHNT and FRNRAP. There are 15 residues in the CDR3. Trimming took 3 bases from V and 5 from J, leaving 16 bases between them.